These 17 T cell receptor beta chains share one sample of origin, sequenced in a study of post-analysis software for immune sequencing data. Study-wide points: Relative to controls, patients had roughly five TRBV segments at higher frequency, with TRBV5-6, TRBV5-1 and TRBV20-1 among these.

Their antigens remain unidentified. Prepared libraries of TCR beta cDNA carried unique molecular identifiers. A single record per CDR3 protein comes from TCRdb applying MiXCR to the PCR reads. This sample yields around 440,000 distinct CDR3 sequences, of which roughly 45% are seen a single time; 12% belongs to the top ten. The sequenced material came from blood. The receptors here all came from a girl aged 5-17 years with multiple sclerosis.

There are a few counts of this clonotype. The genes are TRBV20-1 and TRBJ2-3; 7 bases map to TRBD2. Unmatched junction bases numbered 14, after V lost 5 bases and J lost 3 bases. The CDR3 spans 16 residues. The germline CDR1 and CDR2 sequences are DFQATT and SNEGSKA (reference sequence). The chain's CDR3 is CSAGPRTGGHTDTQYF. The CDR3 DNA reads TGCAGTGCTGGGCCCCGGACGGGAGGTCATACAGATACGCAGTATTTT.

V and J are TRBV2 and TRBJ2-7; 9 positions match TRBD1. V lost 6 bases to trimming and J lost 6 bases; unmatched junction nucleotides: 3. Germline V gives CDR1 SNHLY, CDR2 FYNNEI. There are 12 residues in the CDR3. CDR3 bases: TGTGCCAGCAGAACAGGGGGCCGCGAGCAGTACTTC. Encoded protein: CASRTGGREQYF.

This chain connects TRBV9 to TRBJ2-1, with 10 bases that match TRBD2. J lost 2 bases, V lost 0 bases, and 5 bases had no gene match. The CDR3 is 17 residues long. In germline, CDR1 is SGDLS, CDR2 YYNGEE. The CDR3 loop is CASSVGSSGSTYNEQFF. In DNA, the CDR3 is TGTGCCAGCAGCGTAGGATCTAGCGGGAGTACCTACAATGAGCAGTTCTTC.

V and J are TRBV6-5 and TRBJ2-3; D might be TRBD1 (6 bases). This CDR3 region has 19 residues. Trimming left V 0 bases short and J 0 bases short, with 19 bases between. CDR1 MNHEY and CDR2 SVGAGI come from the germline V gene. The CDR3 protein is CASSYSGAHTQTSTDTQYF. The CDR3 DNA sequence: TGTGCCAGCAGTTACTCGGGGGCCCACACTCAAACTAGCACAGATACGCAGTATTTT.

The rearrangement joins TRBV20-1 to TRBJ2-5; TRBD2 is a possible D gene (7 bases). CDR1 is DFQATT and CDR2 is SNEGSKA in the germline V gene (reference sequence). V was pared by 0 bases and J by 5 bases, with 13 bases between. The CDR3 sequence is 14 residues long. CDR3 loop: CSAREGGQGETQYF. CDR3 coding DNA: TGCAGTGCTAGAGAGGGGGGGCAAGGGGAGACCCAGTACTTC.

The gene calls are TRBV29-1 and TRBJ1-2; D uncertain. The germline V gene encodes CDR1 SQVTM and CDR2 ANQGSEA. V was cut by 3 bases and J by 4 bases, with 9 bases left in between. CDR3 length: 12 amino acids. The CDR3 here is CSVEKGVYGYTF. DNA for the CDR3: TGCAGCGTTGAGAAGGGAGTCTATGGCTACACCTTC.

The V call is TRBV18, the J call TRBJ2-7; 7 nucleotides agree with TRBD1. The J call may be mistaken, given a closer DNA end match to TRBJ2-4. Germline lookup yields CDR1 KGHSH and CDR2 LQKENI. This CDR3 contains 14 residues. The CDR3 sequence is CASSRSQGVAIQYF. The CDR3 DNA reads as TGTGCCAGCTCACGGTCTCAGGGGGTTGCCATTCAGTACTTC.

This rearrangement joins TRBV6-5 to TRBJ2-5, with D perhaps assigned TRBD1 or TRBD2 (5 bases each). The V gene lost 3 bases and the J gene lost 11 bases, with 16 bases spanning the gap. Germline assignment: CDR1 MNHEY and CDR2 SVGAGI. The CDR3 is made up of 13 amino acids. The CDR3: CASSYAGLGEQYF. The CDR3 coding sequence is TGTGCCAGCAGTTATGCTGGGCTGGGGGAGCAGTACTTC.

The sample holds a few counts of this clonotype. CDR3 region: CASSPETGRTSYEQYF. CDR3 coding DNA: TGTGCCAGCAGCCCGGAAACGGGACGGACTTCCTACGAGCAGTACTTC. The rearrangement joins TRBV3-1 to TRBJ2-7, with D perhaps matching TRBD1 or TRBD2 (5 bases each). Germline CDR1 is LGHDT and CDR2 is YNNKEL (reference sequence). The CDR3 totals 16 residues. Trimming shortened V by 4 bases and J by 1 base, and 17 bases separated the two germline ends.

The chain links TRBV7-2 to TRBJ1-2, with 11 bases that match TRBD1. V shed 5 bases and J 3 bases; nucleotides not matched to a gene: 5. This CDR3 comprises 15 residues. CDR1 and CDR2 from the germline V gene are SGHTA and FQGNSA. DNA for the CDR3: TGTGCCAGCAGCGTTTGGACAGGGGGCGACTATGGCTACACCTTC. Translation gives CASSVWTGGDYGYTF.

The chain is built from TRBV28 and TRBJ2-7; unclear D gene. Germline values: CDR1 MDHEN, CDR2 SYDVKM. The germline V and J ends were trimmed by 5 bases and 3 bases, with 8 bases remaining between them. This CDR3 contains 12 residues. This CDR3 is CASSAGLYEQYF. In nucleotides, the CDR3 is TGTGCCAGCAGTGCCGGGCTCTACGAGCAGTACTTC. Complete variable domain (other parts from reference TRBV28 and TRBJ2-7): DVKVTQSSRYLVKRTGEKVFLECVQDMDHENMFWYRQDPGLGLRLIYFSYDVKMKEKGDIPEGYSVSREKKERFSLILESASTNQTSMYLCASSAGLYEQYFGPGTRLTVT.

The table lists this clonotype with many counts. This sequence joins TRBV20-1 and TRBJ2-7; no clear D. The V gene's germline CDR1 is DFQATT and CDR2 SNEGSKA (reference sequence). CDR3 size: 14 residues. V dropped 0 bases and J dropped 4 bases, with 13 bases sitting between them. The CDR3 sequence is CSARDGAREYEQYF. CDR3 bases: TGCAGTGCTAGAGACGGTGCTAGGGAATACGAGCAGTACTTC.

This clonotype has only a few counts. This chain uses TRBV12-3 or TRBV12-4 with TRBJ2-1, with TRBD2 matching over 7 bases. The CDR3 is 14 residues long. After removal of 6 bases from V and 0 bases from J, the junction contained 2 bases not matched to a gene. The CDR3 spells CASRASGSYNEQFF. The DNA for the CDR3 is TGTGCCAGCAGGGCTAGCGGCTCCTACAATGAGCAGTTCTTC.

The rearrangement joins TRBV18 to TRBJ1-2; D is unclear. Germline-derived CDR1 and CDR2 are KGHSH and LQKENI. This CDR3 is 14 amino acids long. V lost 0 bases, J lost 6 bases, and 11 bases lay in between. The CDR3 here is CASSPPTERDGYTF. The CDR3 nucleotides read TGTGCCAGCTCACCACCGACCGAGCGGGATGGCTACACCTTC.

CDR3: CSASQEKLFF. For the CDR3, the DNA is TGCAGTGCTTCTCAAGAAAAACTGTTTTTT. The chain carries TRBV20-1 and TRBJ1-4; D unclear. The CDR3 is made up of 10 amino acids. The germline V gene has CDR1 DFQATT and CDR2 SNEGSKA (reference sequence). Trimming stripped 5 bases from V and 8 bases from J, with 6 bases between.

This clonotype has only a few counts. The chain has TRBV4-2 and TRBJ2-1; no clear D. The CDR3 consists of 15 residues. Germline CDR1 reads LGHNA; CDR2 reads YNFKEQ. Trimming pared 0 bases from V and 1 base from J, leaving 7 bases between. The CDR3 nucleotides read TGTGCCAGCAGCCAAGATGAAGGATCCTACAATGAGCAGTTCTTC. Its protein is CASSQDEGSYNEQFF.

The chain joins TRBV7-2 to TRBJ2-7; D ambiguous. This CDR3 comprises 15 residues. V dropped 1 base and J dropped 0 bases, with 10 bases sitting between them. Germline CDR1 reads SGHTA; CDR2 reads FQGNSA. CDR3 protein: CASSLGALSSYEQYF. The CDR3 DNA reads TGTGCCAGCAGCTTAGGGGCTCTCAGCTCCTACGAGCAGTACTTC.